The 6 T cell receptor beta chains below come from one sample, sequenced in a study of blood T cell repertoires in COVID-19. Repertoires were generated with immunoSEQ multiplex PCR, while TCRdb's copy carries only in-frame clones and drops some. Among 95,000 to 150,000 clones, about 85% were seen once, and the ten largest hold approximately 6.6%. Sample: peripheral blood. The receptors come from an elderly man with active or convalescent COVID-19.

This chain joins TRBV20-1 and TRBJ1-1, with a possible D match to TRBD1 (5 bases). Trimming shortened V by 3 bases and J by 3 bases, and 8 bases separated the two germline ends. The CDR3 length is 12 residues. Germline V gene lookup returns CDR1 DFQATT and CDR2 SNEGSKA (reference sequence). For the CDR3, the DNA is TGCAGTGCTAGTCGGGGGGACACTGAAGCTTTCTTT. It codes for CSASRGDTEAFF.

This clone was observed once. The CDR3 protein is CASSETVNAQYF. The CDR3 DNA is TGTGCCAGCAGTGAAACTGTAAATGCGCAGTATTTT. This sequence joins TRBV2 and TRBJ2-3; D unresolved. The V and J ends lost 2 bases and 10 bases respectively, with 10 bases between them. CDR1 SNHLY and CDR2 FYNNEI come from the germline V gene. The CDR3 has 12 amino acids.

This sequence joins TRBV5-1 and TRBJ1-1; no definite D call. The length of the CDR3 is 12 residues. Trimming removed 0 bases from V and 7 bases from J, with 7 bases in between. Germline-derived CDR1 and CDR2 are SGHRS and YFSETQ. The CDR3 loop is CASSLERGEAFF. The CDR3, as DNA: TGCGCCAGCAGCTTGGAACGGGGTGAAGCTTTCTTT.

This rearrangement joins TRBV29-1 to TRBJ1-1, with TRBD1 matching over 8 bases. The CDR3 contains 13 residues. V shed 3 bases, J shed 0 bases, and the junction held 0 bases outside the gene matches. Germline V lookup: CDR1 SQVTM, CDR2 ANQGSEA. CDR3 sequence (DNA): TGCAGCGTTGAGGACAGGGTGAACACTGAAGCTTTCTTT. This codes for CSVEDRVNTEAFF.

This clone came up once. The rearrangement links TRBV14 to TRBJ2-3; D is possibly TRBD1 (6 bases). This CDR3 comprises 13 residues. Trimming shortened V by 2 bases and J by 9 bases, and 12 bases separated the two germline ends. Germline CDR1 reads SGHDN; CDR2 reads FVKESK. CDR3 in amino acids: CASSQTGGGTQYF. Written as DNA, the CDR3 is TGTGCCAGCAGCCAAACTGGGGGCGGCACGCAGTATTTT.

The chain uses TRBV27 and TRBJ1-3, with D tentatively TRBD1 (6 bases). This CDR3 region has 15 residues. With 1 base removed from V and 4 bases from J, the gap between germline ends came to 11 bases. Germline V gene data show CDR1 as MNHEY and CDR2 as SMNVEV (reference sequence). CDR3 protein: CASSLFGQGGNTIYF. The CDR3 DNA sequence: TGTGCCAGCAGTTTATTCGGGCAGGGGGGAAACACCATATATTTT.